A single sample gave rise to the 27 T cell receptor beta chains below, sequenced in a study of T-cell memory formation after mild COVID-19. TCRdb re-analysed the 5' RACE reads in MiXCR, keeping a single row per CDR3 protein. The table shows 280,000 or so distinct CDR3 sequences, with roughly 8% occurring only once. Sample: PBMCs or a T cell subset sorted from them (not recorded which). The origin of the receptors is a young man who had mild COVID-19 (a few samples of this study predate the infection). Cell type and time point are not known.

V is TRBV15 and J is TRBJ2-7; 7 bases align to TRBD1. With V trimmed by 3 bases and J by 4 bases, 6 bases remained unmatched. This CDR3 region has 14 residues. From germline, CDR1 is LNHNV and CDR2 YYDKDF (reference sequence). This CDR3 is CATSRDRRIYEQYV. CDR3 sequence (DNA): TGTGCCACCAGCAGGGACAGGCGAATTTACGAGCAGTACGTC.

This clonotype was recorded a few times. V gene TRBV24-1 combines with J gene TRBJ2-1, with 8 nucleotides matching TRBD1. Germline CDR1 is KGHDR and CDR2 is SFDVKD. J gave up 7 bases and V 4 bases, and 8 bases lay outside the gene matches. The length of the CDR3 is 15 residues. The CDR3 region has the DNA TGTGCCACCAGTGAGGCTCGGGACAGGAGTAATGAGCAGTTCTTC. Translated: CATSEARDRSNEQFF.

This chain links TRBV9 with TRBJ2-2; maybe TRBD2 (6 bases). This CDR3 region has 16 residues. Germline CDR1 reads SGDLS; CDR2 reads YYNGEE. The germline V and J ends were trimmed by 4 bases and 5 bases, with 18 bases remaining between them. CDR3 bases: TGTGCCAGCAGCCCCGCCTGGGCGGGAAGGACCGGGGAGCTGTTTTTT. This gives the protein CASSPAWAGRTGELFF.

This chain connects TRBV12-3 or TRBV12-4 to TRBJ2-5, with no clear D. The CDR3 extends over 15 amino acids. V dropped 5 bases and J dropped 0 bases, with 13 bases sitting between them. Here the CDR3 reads CASSTVLTYQETQYF. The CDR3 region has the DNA TGTGCCAGCAGTACGGTACTAACGTACCAAGAGACCCAGTACTTC.

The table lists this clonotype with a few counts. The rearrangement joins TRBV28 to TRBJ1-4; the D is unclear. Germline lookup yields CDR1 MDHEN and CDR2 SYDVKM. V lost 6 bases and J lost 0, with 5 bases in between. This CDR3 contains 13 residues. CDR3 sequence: CASRRATNEKLFF. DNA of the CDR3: TGTGCCAGCAGACGGGCAACTAATGAAAAACTGTTTTTT.

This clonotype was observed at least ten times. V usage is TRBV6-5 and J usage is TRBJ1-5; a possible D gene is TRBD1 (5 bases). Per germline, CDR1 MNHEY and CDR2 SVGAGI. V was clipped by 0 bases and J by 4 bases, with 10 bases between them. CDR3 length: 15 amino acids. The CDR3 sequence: CASSYSGDPNQPQHF. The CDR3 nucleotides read TGTGCCAGCAGTTACTCGGGGGACCCTAATCAGCCCCAGCATTTT.

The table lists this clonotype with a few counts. The CDR3 DNA reads TGTGCCAGCAGTGCGCCGGCGGGGGGGCCTGAGCCCACGCAGTATTTT. This translates into CASSAPAGGPEPTQYF. The chain has TRBV6-1 and TRBJ2-3, with 9 bases aligning to TRBD2. CDR1 is MNHNS and CDR2 is SASEGT in the germline V gene. The CDR3 has 16 residues. Trimming removed 4 bases from V and 9 bases from J; junction bases left unmatched: 14.

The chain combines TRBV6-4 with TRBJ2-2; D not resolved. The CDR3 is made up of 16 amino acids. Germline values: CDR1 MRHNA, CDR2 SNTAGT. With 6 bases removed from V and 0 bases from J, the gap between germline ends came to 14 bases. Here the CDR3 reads CASSARSPANTGELFF. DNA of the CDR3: TGTGCCAGCAGCGCAAGGTCACCCGCGAACACCGGGGAGCTGTTTTTT.

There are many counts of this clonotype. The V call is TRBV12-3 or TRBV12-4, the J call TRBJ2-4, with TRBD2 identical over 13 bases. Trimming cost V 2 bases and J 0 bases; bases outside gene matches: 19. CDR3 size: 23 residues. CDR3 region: CASSLLFRHGLAGAPLAKNIQYF. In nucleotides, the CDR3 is TGTGCCAGCAGTTTACTTTTTCGTCACGGACTAGCGGGGGCACCCCTAGCCAAAAACATTCAGTACTTC.

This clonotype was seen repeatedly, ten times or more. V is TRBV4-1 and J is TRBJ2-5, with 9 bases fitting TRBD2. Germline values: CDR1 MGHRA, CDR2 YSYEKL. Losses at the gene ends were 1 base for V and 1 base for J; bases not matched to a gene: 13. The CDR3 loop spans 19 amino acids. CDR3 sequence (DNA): TGCGCCAGCAGCCAAGCCGCGTTAGCGGGGGTCGGCCCCCAAGAGACCCAGTACTTC. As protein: CASSQAALAGVGPQETQYF.

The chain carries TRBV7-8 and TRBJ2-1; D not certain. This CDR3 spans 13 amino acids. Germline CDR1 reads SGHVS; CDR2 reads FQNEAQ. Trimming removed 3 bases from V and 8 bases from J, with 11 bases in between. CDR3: CASSFLRQYEQFF. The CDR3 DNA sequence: TGTGCCAGCAGCTTCCTTAGGCAATATGAGCAGTTCTTC.

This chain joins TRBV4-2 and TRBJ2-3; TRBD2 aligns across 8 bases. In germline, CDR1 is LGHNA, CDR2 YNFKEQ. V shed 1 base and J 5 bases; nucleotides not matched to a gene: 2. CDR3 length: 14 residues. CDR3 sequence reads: CASSQGRGVDTQYF. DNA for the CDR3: TGTGCCAGCAGCCAAGGGCGGGGGGTAGATACGCAGTATTTT.

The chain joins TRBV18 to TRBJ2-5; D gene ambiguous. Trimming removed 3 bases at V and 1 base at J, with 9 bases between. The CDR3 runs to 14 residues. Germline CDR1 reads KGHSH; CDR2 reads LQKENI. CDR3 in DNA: TGTGCCAGCTCACCCCAGTCGTCCCAAGAGACCCAGTACTTC. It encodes CASSPQSSQETQYF.

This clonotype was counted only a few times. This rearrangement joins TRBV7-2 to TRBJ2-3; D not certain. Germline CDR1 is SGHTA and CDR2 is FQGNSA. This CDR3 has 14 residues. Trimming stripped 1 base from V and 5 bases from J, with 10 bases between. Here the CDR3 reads CASSLGHPEDTQYF. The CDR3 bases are TGTGCCAGCAGCTTAGGACACCCTGAAGATACGCAGTATTTT.

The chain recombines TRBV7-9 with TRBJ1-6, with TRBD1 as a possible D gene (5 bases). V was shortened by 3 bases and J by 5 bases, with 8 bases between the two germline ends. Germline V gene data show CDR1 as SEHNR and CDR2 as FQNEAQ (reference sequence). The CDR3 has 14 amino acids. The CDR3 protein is CASSFGADNSPLHF. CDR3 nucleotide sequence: TGTGCCAGCAGCTTTGGGGCAGATAATTCACCCCTCCACTTT.

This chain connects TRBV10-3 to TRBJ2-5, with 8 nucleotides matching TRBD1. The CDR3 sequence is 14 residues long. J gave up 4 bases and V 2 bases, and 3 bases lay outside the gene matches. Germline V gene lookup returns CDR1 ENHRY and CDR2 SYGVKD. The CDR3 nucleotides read TGTGCCATCAGTGAGGAACAGGGGGGAGAGACCCAGTACTTC. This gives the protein CAISEEQGGETQYF.

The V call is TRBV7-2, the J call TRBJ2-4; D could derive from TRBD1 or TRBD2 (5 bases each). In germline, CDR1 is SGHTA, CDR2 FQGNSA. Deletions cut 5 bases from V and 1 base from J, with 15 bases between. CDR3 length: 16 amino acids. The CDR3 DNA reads TGTGCCAGCAGCGCTAATGGGGGTATGGCCAAAAACATTCAGTACTTC. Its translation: CASSANGGMAKNIQYF.

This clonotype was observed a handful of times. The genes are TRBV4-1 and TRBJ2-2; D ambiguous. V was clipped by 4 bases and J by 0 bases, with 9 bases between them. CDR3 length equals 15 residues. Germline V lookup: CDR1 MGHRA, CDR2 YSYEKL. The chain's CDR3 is CASSRFETNTGELFF. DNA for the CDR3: TGCGCCAGCAGCCGTTTCGAGACGAACACCGGGGAGCTGTTTTTT.

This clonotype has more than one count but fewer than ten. CDR3 amino acids: CASSVDSSLGYTF. The CDR3 bases are TGTGCCAGCAGTGTAGACAGCTCTCTCGGCTACACCTTC. The V gene is TRBV2, the J gene TRBJ1-2, with D possibly TRBD1 on 5 matching bases. Trimming pared 4 bases from V and 8 bases from J, leaving 14 bases between. The CDR3 length is 13 residues. CDR1 and CDR2 (germline): SNHLY, FYNNEI.

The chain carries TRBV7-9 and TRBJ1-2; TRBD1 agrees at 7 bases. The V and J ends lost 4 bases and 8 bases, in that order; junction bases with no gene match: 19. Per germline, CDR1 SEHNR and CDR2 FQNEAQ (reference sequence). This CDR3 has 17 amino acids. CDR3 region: CASSSRDSAGDRGGYTF. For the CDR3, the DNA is TGTGCCAGCAGCTCTAGGGACAGCGCTGGAGATAGGGGAGGCTACACCTTC. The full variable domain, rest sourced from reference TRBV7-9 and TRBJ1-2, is DTGVSQNPRHKITKRGQNVTFRCDPISEHNRLYWYRQTLGQGPEFLTYFQNEAQLEKSRLLSDRFSAERPKGSFSTLEIQRTEQGDSAMYLCASSSRDSAGDRGGYTFGSGTRLTVV.

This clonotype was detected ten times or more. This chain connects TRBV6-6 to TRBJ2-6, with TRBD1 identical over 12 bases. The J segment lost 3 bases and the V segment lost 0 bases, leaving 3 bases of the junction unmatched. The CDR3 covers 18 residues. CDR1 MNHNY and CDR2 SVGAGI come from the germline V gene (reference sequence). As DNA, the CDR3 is TGTGCCAGCAGTTACTCTGGGACAGGGGGCTTTGGGGCCAACGTCCTGACTTTC. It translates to CASSYSGTGGFGANVLTF.

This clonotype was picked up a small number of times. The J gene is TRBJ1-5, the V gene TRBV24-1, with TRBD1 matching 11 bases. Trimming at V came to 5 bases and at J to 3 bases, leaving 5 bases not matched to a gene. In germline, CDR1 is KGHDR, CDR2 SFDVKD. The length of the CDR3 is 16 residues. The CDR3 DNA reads TGTGCCACCAGTGGGACAGGGGGCCGCGACAATCAGCCCCAGCATTTT. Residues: CATSGTGGRDNQPQHF.

CDR3 protein: CATSDSSNDEQYF. The CDR3 DNA reads as TGTGCCACCAGTGATTCTAGCAACGACGAGCAGTACTTC. V is TRBV24-1 and J is TRBJ2-7; a possible D gene is TRBD2 (5 bases). The CDR3 has 13 amino acids. Germline lookup yields CDR1 KGHDR and CDR2 SFDVKD. V was cut by 2 bases and J by 5 bases, with 9 bases left in between.

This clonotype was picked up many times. The CDR3 region is CASSPDTYGYTF. In DNA, the CDR3 is TGTGCCAGCAGCCCGGACACCTATGGCTACACCTTC. J is TRBJ1-2 and V is TRBV7-2; TRBD1 might be the D (5 bases). The germline V gene has CDR1 SGHTA and CDR2 FQGNSA. V was clipped by 5 bases and J by 4 bases, with 8 bases between them. The CDR3 runs 12 residues.

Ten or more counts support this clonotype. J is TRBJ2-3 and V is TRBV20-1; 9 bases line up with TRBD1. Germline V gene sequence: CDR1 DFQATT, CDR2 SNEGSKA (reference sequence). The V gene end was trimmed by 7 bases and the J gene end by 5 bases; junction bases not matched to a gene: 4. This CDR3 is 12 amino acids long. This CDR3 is CSEQGAGDTQYF. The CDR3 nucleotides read TGCAGTGAACAGGGGGCCGGAGATACGCAGTATTTT.

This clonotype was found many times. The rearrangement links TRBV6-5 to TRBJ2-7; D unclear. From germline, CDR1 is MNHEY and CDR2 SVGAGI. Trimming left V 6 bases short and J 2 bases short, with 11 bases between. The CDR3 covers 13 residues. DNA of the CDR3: TGTGCCAGCAGCCCTGACCCTACCTACGAGCAGTACTTC. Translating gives CASSPDPTYEQYF.

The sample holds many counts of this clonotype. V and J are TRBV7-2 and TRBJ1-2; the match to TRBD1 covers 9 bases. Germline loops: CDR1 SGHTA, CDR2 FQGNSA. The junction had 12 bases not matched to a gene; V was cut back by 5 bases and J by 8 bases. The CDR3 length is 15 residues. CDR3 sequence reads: CASSLRDREGGGYTF. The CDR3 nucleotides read TGTGCCAGCAGCCTAAGGGACAGGGAAGGTGGAGGCTACACCTTC. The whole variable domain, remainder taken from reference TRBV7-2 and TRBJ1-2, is GAGVSQSPSNKVTEKGKDVELRCDPISGHTALYWYRQSLGQGLEFLIYFQGNSAPDKSGLPSDRFSAERTGGSVSTLTIQRTQQEDSAVYLCASSLRDREGGGYTFGSGTRLTVV.